This T cell receptor (beta chain) derives from a study of OX40 agonist ivuxolimab in advanced cancers. Overall study context: Participants, approximately 80% male, averaged roughly 60 years of age, ranging from about 23 to 79. Notes on the study in general: Expanded clones belonging to CD8+ T cells outnumbered, on average, those of CD4+. Partial responders treated at 0.1-3.0 mg/kg exhibited clonal expansion among the lowest measured.

Sequencing used immunoSEQ multiplex PCR; TCRdb keeps in-frame clones, though not all of them. The data contain about 80,000 clones, approximately 90% of them singletons. Regarding this clone: Its specificity is unknown.

The germline CDR1 and CDR2 sequences are LGHNA and YSLEER. Trimming stripped 0 bases from V and 2 bases from J, with 7 bases between. This CDR3 has 14 residues. Sequenced here: CD4+ or CD8+ T cells sorted from blood, sampled in a trial of the OX40 agonist ivuxolimab. The TCR was taken from an adult with an advanced solid tumor such as melanoma, head and neck, liver or kidney cancer. The chain couples TRBV4-3 to TRBJ1-1; D might be TRBD1 (6 bases). The CDR3, as DNA: TGCGCCAGCAGCCAAGAACAGGGAAACACTGAAGCTTTCTTT. Translation: CASSQEQGNTEAFF.